The present T cell receptor beta chain was sequenced within a study of T-cell reconstitution after alpha-beta-depleted transplantation in children. It was with unique molecular identifiers that the TCRbeta library was prepared. TCRdb re-called the PCR reads with MiXCR, one entry per CDR3 protein. The data contain about 300,000 distinct CDR3 sequences, about a tenth of them singletons. Per germline, CDR1 SEHNR and CDR2 FQNEAQ (reference sequence). CDR3 length: 12 amino acids. Trimming left V 3 bases short and J 2 bases short, with 3 bases between. This clonotype was seen repeatedly, ten times or more. This may come from a read error, since a much larger clone is one base off.

The material sequenced was PBMCs, taken before TCRalphabeta/CD19-depleted stem cell transplant. The chain links TRBV7-9 to TRBJ2-3; no firm D call. The receptor's source is a boy younger than two with acute myeloid leukemia, due to receive a stem cell transplant. The chain's CDR3 is CASSFITDTQYF. CDR3 nucleotides: TGTGCCAGCAGCTTTATCACAGATACGCAGTATTTT.